This T cell receptor beta chain derives from a study of cytomegalovirus exposure and HLA in healthy donors. Study context: A later analysis reported the same platform for the 120 validation repertoires and the 666 first-cohort repertoires.

Per the germline V gene, CDR1 is MNHEY and CDR2 is SMNVEV (reference sequence). This CDR3 is 15 amino acids long. V was trimmed by 3 bases and J by 1 base, leaving 12 bases between them. Sequencing was performed with immunoSEQ multiplex PCR; in TCRdb, only in-frame clones are kept and a portion is missing. The sample gives 300,000 to 450,000 clones, 86% of which show up once; over 0.75% is in the top ten. The count of this clone is one. This clonotype originated in a woman younger than 30 in good health and CMV-seronegative. Sequencing was performed on PBMCs. This rearrangement joins TRBV27 to TRBJ1-1; D ambiguous. The CDR3 bases are TGTGCCAGCAGTTTTTCCGCCGGTGCGAACACTGAAGCTTTCTTT. As protein: CASSFSAGANTEAFF.